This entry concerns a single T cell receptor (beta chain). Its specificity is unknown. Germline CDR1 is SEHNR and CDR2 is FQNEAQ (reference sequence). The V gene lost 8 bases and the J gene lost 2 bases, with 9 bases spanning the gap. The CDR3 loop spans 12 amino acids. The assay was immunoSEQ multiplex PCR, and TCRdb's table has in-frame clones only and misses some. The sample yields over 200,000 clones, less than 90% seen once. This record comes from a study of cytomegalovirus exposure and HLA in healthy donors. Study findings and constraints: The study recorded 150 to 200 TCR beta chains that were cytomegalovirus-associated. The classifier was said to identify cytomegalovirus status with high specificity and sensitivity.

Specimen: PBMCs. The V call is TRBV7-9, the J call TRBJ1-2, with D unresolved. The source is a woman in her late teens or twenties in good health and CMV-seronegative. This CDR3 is CASGETNYGYTF. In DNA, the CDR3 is TGTGCCAGCGGGGAGACCAACTATGGCTACACCTTC.